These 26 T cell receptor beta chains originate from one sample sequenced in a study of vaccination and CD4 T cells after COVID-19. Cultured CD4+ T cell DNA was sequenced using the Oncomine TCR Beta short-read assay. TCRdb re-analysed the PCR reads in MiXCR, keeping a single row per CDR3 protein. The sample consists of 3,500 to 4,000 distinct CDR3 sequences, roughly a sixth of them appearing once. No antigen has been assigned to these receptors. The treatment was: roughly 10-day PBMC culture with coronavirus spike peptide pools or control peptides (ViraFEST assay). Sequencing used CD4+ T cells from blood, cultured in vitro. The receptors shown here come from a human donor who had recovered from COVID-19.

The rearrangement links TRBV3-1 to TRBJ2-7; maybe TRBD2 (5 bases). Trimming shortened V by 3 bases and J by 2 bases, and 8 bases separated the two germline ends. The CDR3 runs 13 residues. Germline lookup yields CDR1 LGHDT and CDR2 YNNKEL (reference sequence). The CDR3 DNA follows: TGTGCCAGCAGCCAGTACGGGACCTACGAGCAGTACTTC. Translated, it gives CASSQYGTYEQYF.

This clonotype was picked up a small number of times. CDR3: CAWAGGGAETQYF. CDR3 bases: TGTGCCTGGGCTGGCGGGGGGGCAGAGACCCAGTACTTC. The rearrangement links TRBV30 to TRBJ2-5; 9 bases are shared with TRBD2. Germline V CDR1 and CDR2: GTSNPN, SVGIG (reference sequence). The CDR3 sequence is 13 residues long. V trimming: 5 bases; J trimming: 4 bases; junction bases outside the gene matches: 5.

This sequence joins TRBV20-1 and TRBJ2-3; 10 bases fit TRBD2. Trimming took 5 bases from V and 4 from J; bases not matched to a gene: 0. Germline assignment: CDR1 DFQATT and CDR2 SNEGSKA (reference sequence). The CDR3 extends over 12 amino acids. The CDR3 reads CSAGTSADTQYF. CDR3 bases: TGCAGTGCTGGGACTAGCGCAGATACGCAGTATTTT.

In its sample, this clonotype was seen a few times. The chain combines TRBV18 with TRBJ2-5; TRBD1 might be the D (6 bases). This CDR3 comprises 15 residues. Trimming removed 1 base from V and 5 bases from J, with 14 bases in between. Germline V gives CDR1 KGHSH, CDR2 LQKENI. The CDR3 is CASSPRQGSRETQYF. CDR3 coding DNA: TGTGCCAGCTCACCACGGCAGGGGAGTAGGGAGACCCAGTACTTC.

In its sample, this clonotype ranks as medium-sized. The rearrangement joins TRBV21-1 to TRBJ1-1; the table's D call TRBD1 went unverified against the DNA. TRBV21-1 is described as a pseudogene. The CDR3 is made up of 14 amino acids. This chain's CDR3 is CASSSKAPETEAFF. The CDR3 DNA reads TGTGCCAGCAGTTCCAAGGCCCCAGAAACTGAAGCTTTCTTT.

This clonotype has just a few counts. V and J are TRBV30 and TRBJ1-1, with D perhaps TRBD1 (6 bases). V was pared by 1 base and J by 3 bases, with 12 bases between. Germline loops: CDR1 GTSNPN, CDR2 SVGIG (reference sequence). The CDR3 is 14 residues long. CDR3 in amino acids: CAWSARDTYTEAFF. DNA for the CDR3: TGTGCCTGGAGTGCCCGGGACACATACACTGAAGCTTTCTTT. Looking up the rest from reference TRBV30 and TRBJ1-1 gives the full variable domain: SQTIHQWPATLVQPVGSPLSLECTVEGTSNPNLYWYRQAAGRGLQLLFYSVGIGQISSEVPQNLSASRPQDRQFILSSKKLLLSDSGFYLCAWSARDTYTEAFFGQGTRLTVV.

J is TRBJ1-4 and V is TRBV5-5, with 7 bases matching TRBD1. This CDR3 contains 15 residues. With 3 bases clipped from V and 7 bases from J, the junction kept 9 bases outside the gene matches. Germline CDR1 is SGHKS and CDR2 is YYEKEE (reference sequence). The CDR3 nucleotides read TGTGCCAGCAGCTCCAGGACAGGTTGGAGTGAAAAACTGTTTTTT. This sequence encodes CASSSRTGWSEKLFF.

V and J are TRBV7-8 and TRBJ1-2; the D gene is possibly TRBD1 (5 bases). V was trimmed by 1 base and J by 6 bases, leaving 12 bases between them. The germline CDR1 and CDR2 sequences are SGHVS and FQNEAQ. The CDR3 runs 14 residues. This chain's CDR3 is CASSLDRLWDGYTF. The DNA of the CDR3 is TGTGCCAGCAGCTTAGACAGGCTTTGGGATGGCTACACCTTC.

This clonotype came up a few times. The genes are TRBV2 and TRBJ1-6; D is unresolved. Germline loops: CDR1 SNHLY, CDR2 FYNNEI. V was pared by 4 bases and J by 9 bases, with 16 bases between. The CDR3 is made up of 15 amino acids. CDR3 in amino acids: CASSVPDLSRSPLHF. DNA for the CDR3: TGTGCCAGCAGTGTTCCGGACCTCAGTCGTTCACCCCTCCACTTT.

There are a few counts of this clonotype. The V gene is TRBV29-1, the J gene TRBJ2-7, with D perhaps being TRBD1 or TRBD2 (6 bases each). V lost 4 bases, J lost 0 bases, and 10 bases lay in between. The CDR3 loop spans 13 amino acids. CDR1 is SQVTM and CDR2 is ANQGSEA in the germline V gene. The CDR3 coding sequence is TGCAGCGTTGCGGGGGCAATCTCCTACGAGCAGTACTTC. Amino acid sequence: CSVAGAISYEQYF.

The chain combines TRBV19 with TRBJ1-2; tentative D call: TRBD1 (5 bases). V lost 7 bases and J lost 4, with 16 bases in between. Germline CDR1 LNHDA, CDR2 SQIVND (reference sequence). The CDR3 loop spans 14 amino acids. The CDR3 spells CASTPDWGVYGYTF. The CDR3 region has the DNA TGTGCCAGTACCCCGGACTGGGGCGTCTATGGCTACACCTTC.

The CDR3 region has the DNA TGTGCCAGGGACAGATCGAACACTGAAGCTTTCTTT. Translated, it gives CARDRSNTEAFF. The rearrangement uses TRBV2 and TRBJ1-1; perhaps TRBD1 as D (6 bases). Germline-derived CDR1 and CDR2 are SNHLY and FYNNEI. Trimming removed 9 bases from V and 1 base from J, with 9 bases in between. The CDR3 has 12 residues.

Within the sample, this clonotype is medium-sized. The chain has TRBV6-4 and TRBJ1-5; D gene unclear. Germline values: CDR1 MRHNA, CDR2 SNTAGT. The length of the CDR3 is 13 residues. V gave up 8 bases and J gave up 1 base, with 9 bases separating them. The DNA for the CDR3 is TGTGCCAGCTCCACGGAGAGCAATCAGCCCCAGCATTTT. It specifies CASSTESNQPQHF.

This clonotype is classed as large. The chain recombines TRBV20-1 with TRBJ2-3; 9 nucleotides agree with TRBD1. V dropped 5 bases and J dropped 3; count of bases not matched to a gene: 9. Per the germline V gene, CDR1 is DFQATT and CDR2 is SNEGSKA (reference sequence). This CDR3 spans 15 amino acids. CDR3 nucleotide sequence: TGCAGTGCTTTTACAGGGGGCGGTGTTACAGATACGCAGTATTTT. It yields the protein CSAFTGGGVTDTQYF.

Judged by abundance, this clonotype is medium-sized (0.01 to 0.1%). CDR3 nucleotides: TGCAGTGCTAGAAAGGGGACACTGAACACTGAAGCTTTCTTT. It yields the protein CSARKGTLNTEAFF. The rearrangement joins TRBV20-1 to TRBJ1-1, with D perhaps matching TRBD1 (6 bases). The V end was cut by 2 bases, the J end by 0 bases, with 10 bases between. Germline V gives CDR1 DFQATT, CDR2 SNEGSKA (reference sequence). The CDR3 has 14 residues.

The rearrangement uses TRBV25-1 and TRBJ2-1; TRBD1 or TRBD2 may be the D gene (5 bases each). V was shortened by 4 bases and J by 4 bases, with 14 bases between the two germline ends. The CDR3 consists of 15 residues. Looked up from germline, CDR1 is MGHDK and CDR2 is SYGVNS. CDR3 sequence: CASSGYGTEYNEQFF. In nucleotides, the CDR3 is TGTGCCAGCAGTGGGTACGGGACGGAATACAATGAGCAGTTCTTC. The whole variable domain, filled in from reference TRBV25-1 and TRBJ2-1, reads EADIYQTPRYLVIGTGKKITLECSQTMGHDKMYWYQQDPGMELHLIHYSYGVNSTEKGDLSSESTVSRIRTEHFPLTLESARPSHTSQYLCASSGYGTEYNEQFFGPGTRLTVL.

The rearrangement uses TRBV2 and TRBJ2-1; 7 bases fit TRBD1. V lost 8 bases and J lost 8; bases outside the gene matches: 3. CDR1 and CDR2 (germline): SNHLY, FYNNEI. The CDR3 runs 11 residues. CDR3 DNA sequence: TGTGCCAGCCTCGACAGGGATGAGCAGTTCTTC. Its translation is CASLDRDEQFF.

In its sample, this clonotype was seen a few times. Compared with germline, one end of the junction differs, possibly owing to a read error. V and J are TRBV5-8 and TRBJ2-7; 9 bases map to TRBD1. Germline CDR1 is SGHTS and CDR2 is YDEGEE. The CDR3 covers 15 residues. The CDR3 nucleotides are TGTGCCAGCCGCTTCGATGAGACAGGGGGCTACGAGCAGTACTTC. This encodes CASRFDETGGYEQYF.

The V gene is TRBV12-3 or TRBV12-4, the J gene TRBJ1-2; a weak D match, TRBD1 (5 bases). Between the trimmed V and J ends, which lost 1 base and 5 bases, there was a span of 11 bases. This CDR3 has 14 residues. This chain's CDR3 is CASSLGGPIYGYTF. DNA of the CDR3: TGTGCCAGCAGTTTAGGGGGACCCATTTATGGCTACACCTTC.

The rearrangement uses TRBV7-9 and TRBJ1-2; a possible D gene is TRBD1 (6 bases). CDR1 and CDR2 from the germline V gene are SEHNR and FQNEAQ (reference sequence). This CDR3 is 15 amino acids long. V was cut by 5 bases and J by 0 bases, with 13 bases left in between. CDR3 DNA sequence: TGTGCCAGCAGCGTTATGGGGGCATCTAACTATGGCTACACCTTC. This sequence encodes CASSVMGASNYGYTF.

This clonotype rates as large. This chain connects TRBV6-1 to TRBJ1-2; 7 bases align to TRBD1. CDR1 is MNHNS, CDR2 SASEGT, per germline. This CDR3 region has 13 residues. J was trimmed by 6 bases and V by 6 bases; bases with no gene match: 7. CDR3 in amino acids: CASRSTGANGYTF. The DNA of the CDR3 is TGTGCCAGCAGAAGCACAGGGGCCAATGGCTACACCTTC.

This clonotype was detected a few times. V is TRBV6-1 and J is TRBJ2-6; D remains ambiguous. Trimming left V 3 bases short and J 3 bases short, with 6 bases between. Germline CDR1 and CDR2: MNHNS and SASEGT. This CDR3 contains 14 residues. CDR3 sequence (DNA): TGTGCCAGCAGTGAGGGCCGTGGGGCCAACGTCCTGACTTTC. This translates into CASSEGRGANVLTF.

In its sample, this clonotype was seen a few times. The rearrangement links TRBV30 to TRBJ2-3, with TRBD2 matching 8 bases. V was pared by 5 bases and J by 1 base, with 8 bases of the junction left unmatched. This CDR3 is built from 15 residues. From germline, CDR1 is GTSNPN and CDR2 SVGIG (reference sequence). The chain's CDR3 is CAWGIGGAGTDTQYF. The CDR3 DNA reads TGTGCCTGGGGGATCGGGGGGGCAGGCACAGATACGCAGTATTTT.

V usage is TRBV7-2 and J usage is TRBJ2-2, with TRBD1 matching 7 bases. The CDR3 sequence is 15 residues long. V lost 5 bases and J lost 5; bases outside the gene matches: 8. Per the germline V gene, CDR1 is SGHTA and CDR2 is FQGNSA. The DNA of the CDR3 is TGTGCCAGCAGCCTAAGAGGGGGCGGGACCGGGGAGCTGTTTTTT. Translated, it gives CASSLRGGGTGELFF.

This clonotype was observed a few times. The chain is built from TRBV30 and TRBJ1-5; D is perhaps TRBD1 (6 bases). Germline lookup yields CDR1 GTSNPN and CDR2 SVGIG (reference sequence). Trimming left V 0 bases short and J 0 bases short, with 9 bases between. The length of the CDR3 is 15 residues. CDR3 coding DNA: TGTGCCTGGAGTGTAAAGGGACATAGCAATCAGCCCCAGCATTTT. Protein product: CAWSVKGHSNQPQHF.

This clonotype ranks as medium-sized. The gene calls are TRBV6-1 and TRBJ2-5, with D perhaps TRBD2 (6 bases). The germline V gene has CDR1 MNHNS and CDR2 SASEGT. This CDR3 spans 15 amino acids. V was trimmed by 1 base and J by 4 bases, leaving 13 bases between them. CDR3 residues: CASSEGSTRSETQYF. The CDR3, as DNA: TGTGCCAGCAGTGAAGGATCGACTAGGTCAGAGACCCAGTACTTC.